The clone carrying this T cell receptor (beta chain) was counted many times. Its matching antigen is unknown. CDR3 length: 12 residues. The V gene's germline CDR1 is SQVTM and CDR2 ANQGSEA. The germline V and J ends were trimmed by 2 bases and 4 bases, with 8 bases remaining between them. This sample was taken from a study of CD8 T cells in ankylosing spondylitis. Overall study results and limits: A motif of 7 or 8 highly homologous TCR beta variants was seen as apparently characteristic of ankylosing spondylitis blood. Existing reports had already noted some motif variants in reactive arthritis synovial fluid and blood.

TCR beta libraries were made by quantitative 5'-RACE with molecular barcodes. TCRdb re-derived calls from the 5' RACE reads in MiXCR, one entry per CDR3 protein. The sample lists about 750,000 distinct CDR3 sequences, around a fifth occurring once. This sequence was found in a male donor with ankylosing spondylitis. The source material was blood, either unsorted or a sorted T cell fraction (not recorded which). V usage is TRBV29-1 and J usage is TRBJ1-2; D remains unclear. The DNA for the CDR3 is TGCAGCGTTGAAATGGGGTCCTATGGCTACACCTTC. This translates into CSVEMGSYGYTF.